The 6 T cell receptor beta chains in this list originate from one sample, sequenced in a study of type 1 regulatory T cells. TCRdb reprocessed the reads via MiXCR and lists one record per CDR3 protein. The data show approximately 100,000 distinct CDR3 sequences, roughly 30% seen once. The sample was CD4+ T cells, either the whole sample or a sorted fraction (not recorded which). All receptors come from a human donor in good health.

The chain has TRBV19 and TRBJ2-7; 11 positions agree with TRBD1. CDR3 length equals 16 residues. The V gene end was trimmed by 3 bases and the J gene end by 0 bases; junction bases not matched to a gene: 4. The germline V gene has CDR1 LNHDA and CDR2 SQIVND (reference sequence). CDR3 nucleotide sequence: TGTGCCAGTAGTATTTCCGGGACAGGGGGCTCCTACGAGCAGTACTTC. This codes for CASSISGTGGSYEQYF.

This sequence joins TRBV5-1 and TRBJ1-2; D not certain. The CDR3 runs 14 residues. CDR1 is SGHRS and CDR2 is YFSETQ in the germline V gene. V lost 0 bases, J lost 4 bases, and 10 bases lay in between. The CDR3 here is CASSLGFGIYGYTF. The DNA for the CDR3 is TGCGCCAGCAGCTTGGGTTTCGGGATCTATGGCTACACCTTC.

This clonotype was seen a few times. V usage is TRBV29-1 and J usage is TRBJ2-1; D could derive from TRBD1 or TRBD2 (5 bases each). V was trimmed by 6 bases and J by 1 base, leaving 19 bases between them. This CDR3 is 16 amino acids long. CDR1 is SQVTM and CDR2 is ANQGSEA in the germline V gene. CDR3 protein: CSVARVRGRSYNEQFF. Here the CDR3 DNA reads TGCAGCGTGGCCCGGGTGAGGGGTAGGTCCTACAATGAGCAGTTCTTC.

The genes are TRBV19 and TRBJ1-1, with TRBD1 matching 10 bases. Germline V gene lookup returns CDR1 LNHDA and CDR2 SQIVND (reference sequence). The CDR3 runs 15 residues. Trimming at V came to 3 bases and at J to 1 base, leaving 2 bases not matched to a gene. The CDR3 DNA reads TGTGCCAGTAGTATGAGGACAGGGGGGAACACTGAAGCTTTCTTT. Translation gives CASSMRTGGNTEAFF.

The rearrangement uses TRBV13 and TRBJ2-1; 9 bases map to TRBD1. Germline V lookup: CDR1 PRHDT, CDR2 FYEKMQ (reference sequence). V shed 4 bases, J shed 6 bases, and the junction held 10 bases outside the gene matches. The CDR3 is made up of 16 amino acids. The CDR3 DNA is TGTGCCAGCAGCTCCCACCACGGACAGGGGCGCAATGAGCAGTTCTTC. It is translated as CASSSHHGQGRNEQFF.

In its sample, this clonotype was seen a few times. This chain uses TRBV20-1 with TRBJ2-5; perhaps TRBD2 as D (6 bases). Trimming pared 3 bases from V and 7 bases from J, leaving 12 bases between. The germline CDR1 and CDR2 sequences are DFQATT and SNEGSKA (reference sequence). The CDR3 has 12 residues. CDR3 DNA: TGCAGTGCTAGTCGGCCGGAGGGGACCCAGTACTTC. Its translation is CSASRPEGTQYF.